These T cell receptor beta chains were read from a single sample in a study of blood T cell repertoires in COVID-19. The data were produced by immunoSEQ multiplex PCR, yet TCRdb's version contains in-frame clones alone and is incomplete. The sample lists about 36,000 clones; around 85% were seen once. Sequencing input: peripheral blood. Receptor source: a human donor in a cohort sampled during active COVID-19. Each CDR3 is given without its conserved first and last residue. Each record gives: J gene, V gene, CDR3 protein.

>TRBJ1-5|TRBV2
ASSVSVGGNQPQH
>TRBJ1-1|TRBV7-9
ASSEQGGLFEAF
>TRBJ1-5|TRBV19
ASSIYPQGGNQPQH
>TRBJ2-2|TRBV2
ASEAIGGSGELF
>TRBJ2-1|TRBV6-5
ASSYTSDTYNEQF
>TRBJ1-1|TRBV15
ATSRQSDTEAF
>TRBJ1-2|TRBV4-1
ASSQDQAGGGYT
>TRBJ2-3|TRBV7-9
ASSLANGDTQY
>TRBJ1-2|TRBV6-6
ASSYDRVGYT
>TRBJ2-3|TRBV5-1
ASSLEGALGTDTQY